This TCR beta chain was sequenced in a study of cytomegalovirus exposure and HLA in healthy donors. In the PCR, 60 Vbeta and 13 Jbeta primers were used. Here immunoSEQ multiplex PCR was the method, and the copy in TCRdb shows in-frame clones only, minus some. This table has roughly 150,000 clones, over 80% appearing once. Germline CDR1 MDHEN, CDR2 SYDVKM. The CDR3 covers 15 residues. Turning to this clone: The junction and the germline gene differ at one end; a read error may be behind it. The same CDR3 is also encoded by other DNA sequences in this sample.

Sequencing was performed on PBMCs. This receptor was obtained from a woman aged 18-35 years in good health and CMV-seronegative. This rearrangement joins TRBV28 to TRBJ2-3; 8 positions match TRBD2. The CDR3 sequence: CASSFRRGVQDTQYF. The DNA of the CDR3 is TGTGCCAGTAGTTTTAGGCGGGGGGTCCAGGATACGCAGTATTTT.